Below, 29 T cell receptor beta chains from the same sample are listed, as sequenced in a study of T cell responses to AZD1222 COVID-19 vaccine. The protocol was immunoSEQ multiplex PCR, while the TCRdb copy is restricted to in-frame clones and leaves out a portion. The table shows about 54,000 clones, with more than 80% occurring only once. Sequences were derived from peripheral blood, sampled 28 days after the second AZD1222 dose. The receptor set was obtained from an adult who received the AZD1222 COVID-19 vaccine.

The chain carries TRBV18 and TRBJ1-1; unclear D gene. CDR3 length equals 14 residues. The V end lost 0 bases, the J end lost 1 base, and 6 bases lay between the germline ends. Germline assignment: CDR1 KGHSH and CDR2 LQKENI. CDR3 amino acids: CASSPPLGNTEAFF. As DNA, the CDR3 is TGTGCCAGCTCACCACCCCTTGGGAACACTGAAGCTTTCTTT.

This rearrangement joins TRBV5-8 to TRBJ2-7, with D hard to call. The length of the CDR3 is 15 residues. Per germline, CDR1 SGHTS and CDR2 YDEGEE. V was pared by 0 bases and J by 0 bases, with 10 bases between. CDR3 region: CASSLEGVSSYEQYF. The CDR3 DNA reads TGTGCCAGCAGCTTGGAAGGCGTGTCCTCCTACGAGCAGTACTTC. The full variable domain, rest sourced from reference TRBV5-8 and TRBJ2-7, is EAGVTQSPTHLIKTRGQQATLRCSPISGHTSVYWYQQALGLGLQFLLWYDEGEERNRGNFPPRFSGRQFPNYSSELNVNALELEDSALYLCASSLEGVSSYEQYFGPGTRLTVT.

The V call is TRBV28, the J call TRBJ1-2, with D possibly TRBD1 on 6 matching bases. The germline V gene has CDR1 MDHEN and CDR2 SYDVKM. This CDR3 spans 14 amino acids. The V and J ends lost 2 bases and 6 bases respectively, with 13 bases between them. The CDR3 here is CASSLNPQGHGYTF. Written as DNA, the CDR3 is TGTGCCAGCAGTTTAAACCCACAGGGACATGGCTACACCTTC.

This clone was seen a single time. The CDR3 DNA is TGCGCCAGCAGCCAAGAATCGGCGGGAGGCCCATTTCATTTGCAGTATTTT. Protein product: CASSQESAGGPFHLQYF. The chain has TRBV4-1 and TRBJ2-3; 8 positions match TRBD2. V trimming: 0 bases; J trimming: 11 bases; junction bases outside the gene matches: 16. CDR3 length equals 17 residues. CDR1 is MGHRA and CDR2 is YSYEKL in the germline V gene.

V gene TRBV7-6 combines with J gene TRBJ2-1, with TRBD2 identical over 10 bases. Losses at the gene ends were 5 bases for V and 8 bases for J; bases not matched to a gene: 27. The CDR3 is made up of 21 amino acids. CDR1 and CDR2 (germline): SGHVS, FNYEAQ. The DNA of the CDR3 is TGTGCCAGCAGCGTTTGGAGTGGACTAGCGGTAAGTATCAAGGTTGCCGATGAGCAGTTCTTC. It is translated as CASSVWSGLAVSIKVADEQFF.

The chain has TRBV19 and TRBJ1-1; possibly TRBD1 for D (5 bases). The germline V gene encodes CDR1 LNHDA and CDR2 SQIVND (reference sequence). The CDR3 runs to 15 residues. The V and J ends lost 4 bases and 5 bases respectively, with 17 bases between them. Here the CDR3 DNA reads TGTGCCAGTAGTAGGGTTTTGCAGGGTAGGACTGAAGCTTTCTTT. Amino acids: CASSRVLQGRTEAFF.

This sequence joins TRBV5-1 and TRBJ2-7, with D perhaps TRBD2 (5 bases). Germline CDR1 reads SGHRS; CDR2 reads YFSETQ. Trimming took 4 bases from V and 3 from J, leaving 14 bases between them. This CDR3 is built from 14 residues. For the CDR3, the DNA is TGCGCCAGCAGCCCTGCGGCGGGCAACTACGAGCAGTACTTC. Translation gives CASSPAAGNYEQYF.

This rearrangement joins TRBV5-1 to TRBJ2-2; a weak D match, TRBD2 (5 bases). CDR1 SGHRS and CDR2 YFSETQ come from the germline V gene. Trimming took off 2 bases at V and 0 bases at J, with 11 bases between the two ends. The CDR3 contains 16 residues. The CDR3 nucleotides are TGCGCCAGCAGCTTTTGGAGCGGCCCGAACACCGGGGAGCTGTTTTTT. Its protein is CASSFWSGPNTGELFF.

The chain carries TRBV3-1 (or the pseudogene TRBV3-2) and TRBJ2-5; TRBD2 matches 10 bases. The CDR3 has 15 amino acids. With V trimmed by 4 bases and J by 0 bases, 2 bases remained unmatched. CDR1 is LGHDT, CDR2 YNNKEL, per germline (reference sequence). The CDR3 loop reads CASSRTSGNQETQYF. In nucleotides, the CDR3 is TGTGCCAGCAGCCGGACTAGCGGTAACCAAGAGACCCAGTACTTC.

Here the CDR3 reads CASSMGSGYGYTF. DNA of the CDR3: TGTGCCAGCAGTATGGGGAGCGGCTATGGCTACACCTTC. The genes are TRBV11-3 and TRBJ1-2; D is uncertain. This CDR3 region has 13 residues. The germline CDR1 and CDR2 sequences are SGHNT and YENEEA. V lost 6 bases and J lost 4, with 12 bases in between.

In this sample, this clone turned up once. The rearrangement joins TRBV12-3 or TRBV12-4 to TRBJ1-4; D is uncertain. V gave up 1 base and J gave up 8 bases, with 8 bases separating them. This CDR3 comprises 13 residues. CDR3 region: CASSLVLNEKLFF. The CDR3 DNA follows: TGTGCCAGCAGTTTAGTGCTCAACGAAAAACTGTTTTTT.

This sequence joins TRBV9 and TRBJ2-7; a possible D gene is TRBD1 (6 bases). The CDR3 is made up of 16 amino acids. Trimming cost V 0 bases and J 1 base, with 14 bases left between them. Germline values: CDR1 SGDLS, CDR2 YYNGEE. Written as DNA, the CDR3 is TGTGCCAGCAGCGTAGAAGGGGGAGCCGCGTCCTACGAGCAGTACTTC. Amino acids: CASSVEGGAASYEQYF.

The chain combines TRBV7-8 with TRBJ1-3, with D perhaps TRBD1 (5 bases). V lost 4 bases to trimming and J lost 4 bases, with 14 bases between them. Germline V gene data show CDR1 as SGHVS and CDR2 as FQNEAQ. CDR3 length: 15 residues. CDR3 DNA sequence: TGTGCCAGCAGCTCCACCAGGGCTCCGGGAAACACCATATATTTT. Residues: CASSSTRAPGNTIYF.

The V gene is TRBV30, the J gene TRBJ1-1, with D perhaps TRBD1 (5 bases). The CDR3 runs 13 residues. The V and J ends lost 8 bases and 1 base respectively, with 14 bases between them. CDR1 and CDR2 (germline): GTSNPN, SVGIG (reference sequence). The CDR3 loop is CAGETATNTEAFF. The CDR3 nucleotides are TGTGCCGGGGAGACAGCCACGAACACTGAAGCTTTCTTT.

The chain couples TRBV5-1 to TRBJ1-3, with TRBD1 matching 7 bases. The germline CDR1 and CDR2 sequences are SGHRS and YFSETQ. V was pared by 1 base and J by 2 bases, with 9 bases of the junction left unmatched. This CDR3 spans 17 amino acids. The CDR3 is CASSLSGIQGTGNTIYF. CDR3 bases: TGCGCCAGCAGCTTGTCGGGCATACAGGGGACTGGAAACACCATATATTTT.

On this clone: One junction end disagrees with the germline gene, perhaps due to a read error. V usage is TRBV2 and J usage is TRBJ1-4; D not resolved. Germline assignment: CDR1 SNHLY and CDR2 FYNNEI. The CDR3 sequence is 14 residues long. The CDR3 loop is CASREGGLQEKLFF. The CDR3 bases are TGTGCCAGCAGGGAAGGTGGGCTTCAGGAAAAACTGTTTTTT.

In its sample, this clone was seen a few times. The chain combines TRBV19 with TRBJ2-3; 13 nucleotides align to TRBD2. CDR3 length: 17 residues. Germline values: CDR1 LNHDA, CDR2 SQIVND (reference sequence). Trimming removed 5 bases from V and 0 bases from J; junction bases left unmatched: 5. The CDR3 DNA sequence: TGTGCCAGTAGTTTATGGACTAGCGGGAGAAGCACAGATACGCAGTATTTT. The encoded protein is CASSLWTSGRSTDTQYF.

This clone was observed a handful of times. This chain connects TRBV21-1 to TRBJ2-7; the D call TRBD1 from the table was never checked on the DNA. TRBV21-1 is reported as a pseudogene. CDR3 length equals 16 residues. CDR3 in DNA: TGTGCCAGCAGCAAACCCTCCGAGGGGGCGAGCTACGAGCAGTACTTC. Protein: CASSKPSEGASYEQYF.

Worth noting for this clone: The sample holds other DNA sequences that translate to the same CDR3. The CDR3, as DNA: TGTGCCAGCAGCTTGACGCCACAAGAGACCCAGTACTTC. This codes for CASSLTPQETQYF. The chain employs TRBV7-2 and TRBJ2-5; D is unresolved. CDR3 length: 13 amino acids. Deletions cut 3 bases from V and 2 bases from J, with 7 bases between. Germline V gene data show CDR1 as SGHTA and CDR2 as FQGNSA.

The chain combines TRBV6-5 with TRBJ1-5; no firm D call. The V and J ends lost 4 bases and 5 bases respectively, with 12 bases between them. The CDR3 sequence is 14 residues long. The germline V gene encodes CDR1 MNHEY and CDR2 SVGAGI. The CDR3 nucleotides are TGTGCCAGCAGTTCCAGAGACTCTCATCAGCCCCAGCATTTT. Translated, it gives CASSSRDSHQPQHF.

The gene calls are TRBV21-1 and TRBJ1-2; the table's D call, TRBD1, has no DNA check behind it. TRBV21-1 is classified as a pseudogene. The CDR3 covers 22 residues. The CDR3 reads CASSKTEDKGRTGESSNYGYTF. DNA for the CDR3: TGTGCCAGCAGCAAGACCGAGGACAAGGGTAGGACAGGGGAGTCCTCTAACTATGGCTACACCTTC.

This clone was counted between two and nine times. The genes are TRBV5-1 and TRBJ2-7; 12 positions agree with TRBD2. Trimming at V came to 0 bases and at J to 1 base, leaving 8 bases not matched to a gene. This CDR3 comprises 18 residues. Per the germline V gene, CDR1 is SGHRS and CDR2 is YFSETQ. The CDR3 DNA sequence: TGCGCCAGCAGCTTGGCTCTAGCGGGAGGGCCGAGTTCCTACGAGCAGTACTTC. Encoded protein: CASSLALAGGPSSYEQYF.

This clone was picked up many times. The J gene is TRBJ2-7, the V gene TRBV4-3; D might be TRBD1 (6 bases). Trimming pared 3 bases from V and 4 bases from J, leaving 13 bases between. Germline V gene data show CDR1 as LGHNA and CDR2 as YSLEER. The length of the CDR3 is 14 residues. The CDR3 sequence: CASSQDSLSYEQYF. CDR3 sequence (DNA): TGCGCCAGCAGCCAGGACAGTCTTTCGTACGAGCAGTACTTC.

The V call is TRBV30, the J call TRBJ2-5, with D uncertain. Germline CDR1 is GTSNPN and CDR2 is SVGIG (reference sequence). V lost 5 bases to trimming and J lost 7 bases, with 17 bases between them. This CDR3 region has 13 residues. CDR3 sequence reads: CAWGGSSWGTQYF. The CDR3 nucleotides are TGTGCCTGGGGTGGGTCCAGCTGGGGGACCCAGTACTTC.

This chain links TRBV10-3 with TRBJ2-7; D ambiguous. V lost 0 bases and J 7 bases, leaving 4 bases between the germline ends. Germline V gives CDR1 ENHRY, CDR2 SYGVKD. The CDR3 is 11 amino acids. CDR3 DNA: TGTGCCATCAGTGAGTCAGTGGAGCAGTACTTC. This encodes CAISESVEQYF.

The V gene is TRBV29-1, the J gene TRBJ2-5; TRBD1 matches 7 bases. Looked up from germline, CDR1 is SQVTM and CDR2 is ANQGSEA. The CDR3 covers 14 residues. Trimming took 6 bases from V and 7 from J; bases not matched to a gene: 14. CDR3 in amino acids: CSVYGQAWGWTQYF. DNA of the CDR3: TGCAGCGTCTACGGACAGGCCTGGGGGTGGACCCAGTACTTC.

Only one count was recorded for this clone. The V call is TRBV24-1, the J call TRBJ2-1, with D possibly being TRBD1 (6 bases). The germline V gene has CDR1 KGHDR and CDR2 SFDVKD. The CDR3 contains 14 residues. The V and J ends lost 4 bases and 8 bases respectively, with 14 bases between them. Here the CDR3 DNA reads TGTGCCACCAGTGACCCTAGGGGGATGGATGAGCAGTTCTTC. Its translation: CATSDPRGMDEQFF.

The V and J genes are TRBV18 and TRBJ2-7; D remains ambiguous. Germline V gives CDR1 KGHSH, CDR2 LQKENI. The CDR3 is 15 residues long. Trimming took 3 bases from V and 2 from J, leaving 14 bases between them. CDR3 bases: TGTGCCAGCTCACCTGGCAATCAAGGCCCCTACGAGCAGTACTTC. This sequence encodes CASSPGNQGPYEQYF.

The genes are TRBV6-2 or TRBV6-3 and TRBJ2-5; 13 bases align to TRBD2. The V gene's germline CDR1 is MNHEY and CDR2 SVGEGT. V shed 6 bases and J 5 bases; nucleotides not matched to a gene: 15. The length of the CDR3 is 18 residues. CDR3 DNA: TGTGCCAGCAGCCCTTTCCGGACTAGCGGGAGATCGGGGGAGACCCAGTACTTC. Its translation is CASSPFRTSGRSGETQYF.